The 18 T cell receptor beta chains given below trace back to one sample, sequenced in a study of T cell changes during pregnancy in multiple sclerosis. Libraries were prepared by immunoSEQ multiplex PCR; TCRdb keeps only in-frame clonotypes and omits some of them. The sample holds about 56,000 clones, around nine tenths seen once. The source material was CD4+ T cells from peripheral blood mononuclear cells, sampled in the third trimester of pregnancy. The receptor set was obtained from a female donor with multiple sclerosis, enrolled in a pregnancy study.

The V and J genes are TRBV6-5 and TRBJ2-1; 7 nucleotides align to TRBD1. J was trimmed by 7 bases and V by 5 bases; bases with no gene match: 11. Germline V CDR1 and CDR2: MNHEY, SVGAGI. The CDR3 length is 15 residues. The CDR3 spells CASSPTGMGKNEQFF. The CDR3 nucleotides read TGTGCCAGCAGTCCGACAGGGATGGGCAAGAATGAGCAGTTCTTC.

This clone has just a few counts. V usage is TRBV30 and J usage is TRBJ1-1; D remains ambiguous. CDR3 length: 13 residues. CDR1 is GTSNPN and CDR2 is SVGIG in the germline V gene (reference sequence). Trimming shortened V by 0 bases and J by 4 bases, and 9 bases separated the two germline ends. This CDR3 reads CAWSVTGGTEAFF. CDR3 bases: TGTGCCTGGAGTGTTACTGGCGGCACTGAAGCTTTCTTT.

The CDR3 loop is CASRNSAGGRGKLFF. The CDR3 DNA follows: TGTGCCAGCAGAAATAGCGCAGGGGGCAGAGGAAAACTGTTTTTT. This sequence joins TRBV2 and TRBJ1-4, with 8 bases matching TRBD1. The CDR3 spans 15 residues. Germline V gene data show CDR1 as SNHLY and CDR2 as FYNNEI. With V trimmed by 6 bases and J by 10 bases, 13 bases remained unmatched.

The chain links TRBV6-5 to TRBJ2-7; unclear D gene. V was trimmed by 6 bases and J by 2 bases, leaving 11 bases between them. Germline values: CDR1 MNHEY, CDR2 SVGAGI. The length of the CDR3 is 13 residues. The CDR3 region has the DNA TGTGCCAGCAGCCTAATGGGCCCCTACGAGCAGTACTTC. Amino acids: CASSLMGPYEQYF.

This clone was seen just once. The CDR3 region has the DNA TGTGCCAGCAGCTTAGGTTTACTAGCCCCAGATACGCAGTATTTT. Its protein product is CASSLGLLAPDTQYF. The rearrangement links TRBV7-6 to TRBJ2-3; tentatively, D is TRBD2 (6 bases). The CDR3 runs to 15 residues. Germline-derived CDR1 and CDR2 are SGHVS and FNYEAQ. Trimming pared 1 base from V and 4 bases from J, leaving 12 bases between. The whole variable domain, filled in from reference TRBV7-6 and TRBJ2-3, reads GAGVSQSPRYKVTKRGQDVALRCDPISGHVSLYWYRQALGQGPEFLTYFNYEAQQDKSGLPNDRFSAERPEGSISTLTIQRTEQRDSAMYRCASSLGLLAPDTQYFGPGTRLTVL.

The V gene is TRBV30, the J gene TRBJ1-6, with D perhaps TRBD1 (6 bases). With 2 bases removed from V and 7 bases from J, the gap between germline ends came to 9 bases. Germline CDR1 GTSNPN, CDR2 SVGIG (reference sequence). The CDR3 has 13 amino acids. CDR3 protein: CAWSTGPNSPLHF. CDR3 DNA sequence: TGTGCCTGGAGTACAGGGCCCAATTCACCCCTCCACTTT.

The V and J genes are TRBV5-1 and TRBJ2-5; perhaps TRBD1 as D (7 bases). V was pared by 5 bases and J by 5 bases, with 13 bases between. The CDR3 runs 13 residues. Germline-derived CDR1 and CDR2 are SGHRS and YFSETQ. The CDR3 loop reads CASRGGAGETQYF. The CDR3 nucleotides are TGCGCCAGCAGAGGGGGCGCGGGGGAGACCCAGTACTTC.

This rearrangement joins TRBV20-1 to TRBJ1-5; no definite D call. Germline assignment: CDR1 DFQATT and CDR2 SNEGSKA (reference sequence). The CDR3 sequence is 11 residues long. V was clipped by 6 bases and J by 5 bases, with 8 bases between them. The DNA of the CDR3 is TGCAGTGCGCCGAGCGATCAGCCCCAGCATTTT. Amino acids: CSAPSDQPQHF.

J is TRBJ1-2 and V is TRBV5-1; D is ambiguous. Per germline, CDR1 SGHRS and CDR2 YFSETQ. The length of the CDR3 is 16 residues. The V end was cut by 0 bases, the J end by 6 bases, with 18 bases between. CDR3 region: CASSLVYAAREDGYTF. The CDR3 DNA follows: TGCGCCAGCAGCTTGGTATATGCGGCCCGAGAGGATGGCTACACCTTC.

Only a few counts were recorded for this clone. The rearrangement uses TRBV29-1 and TRBJ2-1, with D possibly matching TRBD2 (6 bases). V gave up 2 bases and J gave up 3 bases, with 14 bases separating them. This CDR3 spans 15 amino acids. Germline V gene data show CDR1 as SQVTM and CDR2 as ANQGSEA. The CDR3 is CSVEQPGTYYNEQFF. The CDR3, as DNA: TGCAGCGTTGAACAACCAGGGACTTACTACAATGAGCAGTTCTTC.

The chain recombines TRBV5-5 with TRBJ1-5; 7 positions match TRBD1. CDR3 length: 14 residues. The V segment lost 0 bases and the J segment 6 bases; nucleotides outside the gene matches: 3. Germline V lookup: CDR1 SGHKS, CDR2 YYEKEE (reference sequence). The CDR3 DNA is TGTGCCAGCAGCTTGGACAGGGGTTTTCAGCCCCAGCATTTT. Translated: CASSLDRGFQPQHF. Filled out from reference TRBV5-5 and TRBJ1-5, the complete variable domain reads DAGVTQSPTHLIKTRGQQVTLRCSPISGHKSVSWYQQVLGQGPQFIFQYYEKEERGRGNFPDRFSARQFPNYSSELNVNALLLGDSALYLCASSLDRGFQPQHFGDGTRLSIL.

In DNA form, the CDR3 reads TGTGCCTGGAGGGGCAAAGGGGGGGTGACCCAGTACTTC. Its protein is CAWRGKGGVTQYF. The V gene is TRBV30, the J gene TRBJ2-5, with D maybe TRBD2 (7 bases). This CDR3 is 13 amino acids long. Germline CDR1 GTSNPN, CDR2 SVGIG (reference sequence). Trimming took 3 bases from V and 7 from J, leaving 15 bases between them. Filled out from reference TRBV30 and TRBJ2-5, the complete variable domain reads SQTIHQWPATLVQPVGSPLSLECTVEGTSNPNLYWYRQAAGRGLQLLFYSVGIGQISSEVPQNLSASRPQDRQFILSSKKLLLSDSGFYLCAWRGKGGVTQYFGPGTRLLVL.

The chain links TRBV6-1 to TRBJ2-3; tentative D call: TRBD2 (5 bases). Germline V gene data show CDR1 as MNHNS and CDR2 as SASEGT. With 4 bases removed from V and 6 bases from J, the gap between germline ends came to 11 bases. The CDR3 loop spans 13 amino acids. The CDR3, as DNA: TGTGCCAGCAGTGCTGGACTCGGCGATACGCAGTATTTT. This gives the protein CASSAGLGDTQYF.

V is TRBV7-2 and J is TRBJ2-3, with 9 bases fitting TRBD2. The CDR3 consists of 15 residues. Trimming took 1 base from V and 4 from J; bases not matched to a gene: 3. Germline V gene sequence: CDR1 SGHTA, CDR2 FQGNSA. The CDR3, as DNA: TGTGCCAGCAGCTTAGTGGCGGGGGGGTCAGATACGCAGTATTTT. This translates into CASSLVAGGSDTQYF.

This sequence joins TRBV9 and TRBJ2-3, with no clear D. CDR3 length: 11 amino acids. Trimming removed 4 bases at V and 5 bases at J, with 5 bases between. Germline V lookup: CDR1 SGDLS, CDR2 YYNGEE. The CDR3, as DNA: TGTGCCAGCAGCCCCAGAGATACGCAGTATTTT. Translated, it gives CASSPRDTQYF. The variable domain in full, completed from reference TRBV9 and TRBJ2-3, reads DSGVTQTPKHLITATGQRVTLRCSPRSGDLSVYWYQQSLDQGLQFLIQYYNGEERAKGNILERFSAQQFPDLHSELNLSSLELGDSALYFCASSPRDTQYFGPGTRLTVL.

This sequence joins TRBV7-2 and TRBJ1-1; tentatively, D is TRBD1 (6 bases). From germline, CDR1 is SGHTA and CDR2 FQGNSA. This CDR3 spans 14 amino acids. V shed 6 bases and J shed 0 bases, with 11 bases lying between them. The CDR3 DNA is TGTGCCAGCAGGAGGGACATCATGAACACTGAAGCTTTCTTT. Its protein is CASRRDIMNTEAFF.

J is TRBJ2-7 and V is TRBV7-2, with TRBD2 identical over 7 bases. This CDR3 spans 14 amino acids. V lost 0 bases to trimming and J lost 4 bases; unmatched junction nucleotides: 3. Looked up from germline, CDR1 is SGHTA and CDR2 is FQGNSA. The CDR3 loop reads CASSLASGWYEQYF. As DNA, the CDR3 is TGTGCCAGCAGCTTAGCTAGCGGGTGGTACGAGCAGTACTTC.

The chain carries TRBV4-2 and TRBJ2-1; D is possibly TRBD1 (5 bases). CDR3 length equals 13 residues. Germline values: CDR1 LGHNA, CDR2 YNFKEQ. Trimming took off 1 base at V and 7 bases at J, with 8 bases between the two ends. The CDR3 region is CASSQVTANEQFF. In nucleotides, the CDR3 is TGTGCCAGCAGCCAAGTGACAGCAAATGAGCAGTTCTTC.